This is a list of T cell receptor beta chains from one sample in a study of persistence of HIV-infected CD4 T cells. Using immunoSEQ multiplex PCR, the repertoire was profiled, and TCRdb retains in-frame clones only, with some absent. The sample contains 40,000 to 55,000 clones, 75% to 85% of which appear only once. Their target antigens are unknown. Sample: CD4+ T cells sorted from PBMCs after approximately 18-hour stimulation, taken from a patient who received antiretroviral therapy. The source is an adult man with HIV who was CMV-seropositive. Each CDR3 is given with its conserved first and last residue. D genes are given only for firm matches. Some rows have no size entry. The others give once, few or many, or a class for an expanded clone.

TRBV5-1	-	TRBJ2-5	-	CASSVQGGAIQETQYF	TGCGCCAGCAGCGTGCAGGGGGGAGCTATACAAGAGACCCAGTACTTC
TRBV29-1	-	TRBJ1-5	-	CSAGGLTTMADLPDPVRPQHF	TGCAGCGCTGGGGGGCTTACCACCATGGCCGACCTTCCGGACCCGGTTCGGCCCCAGCATTTT
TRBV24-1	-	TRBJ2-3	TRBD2	CATSGASGRSTDTQYF	TGTGCCACCAGTGGGGCTAGCGGGAGGTCCACAGATACGCAGTATTTT
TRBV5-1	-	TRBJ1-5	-	CASSLAGSLNQPQHF	TGCGCCAGCAGCTTGGCCGGGTCCCTCAATCAGCCCCAGCATTTT
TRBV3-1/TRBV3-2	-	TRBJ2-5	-	CASSQAILLAAQETQYF	TGTGCCAGCAGCCAAGCCATACTACTTGCGGCTCAAGAGACCCAGTACTTC
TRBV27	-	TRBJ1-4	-	CASSLSGGRNEKLFF	TGTGCCAGCAGTTTAAGTGGGGGACGGAATGAAAAACTGTTTTTT
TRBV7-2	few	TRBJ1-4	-	CASSLAPGVNEKLFF	TGTGCCAGCAGCTTAGCGCCAGGGGTCAATGAAAAACTGTTTTTT
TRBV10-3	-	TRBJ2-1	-	CAISETMVQFF	TGTGCCATCAGTGAGACAATGGTGCAGTTCTTC
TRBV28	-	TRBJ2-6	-	CASSPVGSGSSGANVLTF	TGTGCCAGCAGTCCCGTCGGGTCGGGTAGCTCTGGGGCCAACGTCCTGACTTTC
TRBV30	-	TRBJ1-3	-	CAWSVSGAGNTIYF	TGTGCCTGGAGTGTTTCAGGGGCTGGAAACACCATATATTTT
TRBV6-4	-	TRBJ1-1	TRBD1	CASSLDRGIGEAFF	TGTGCCAGCAGTTTGGACAGGGGGATTGGTGAAGCTTTCTTT
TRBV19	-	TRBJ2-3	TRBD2	CASSIRLAGATDTQYF	TGTGCCAGTAGTATTCGACTAGCGGGAGCCACAGATACGCAGTATTTT
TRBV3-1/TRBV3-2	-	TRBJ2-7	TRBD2	CASSHHGLVASNEQYF	TGTGCCAGCAGCCACCACGGACTAGTCGCCTCTAACGAGCAGTACTTC
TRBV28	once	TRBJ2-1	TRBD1	CASSPSRSRGYNEQFF	TGTGCCAGCAGTCCCTCACGTTCCAGGGGGTACAATGAGCAGTTCTTC
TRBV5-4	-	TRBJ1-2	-	CASRSQGGYGYTF	TGTGCCAGCAGATCGCAGGGTGGCTATGGCTACACCTTC
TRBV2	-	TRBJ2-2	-	CASIRILTTGELFF	TGTGCCAGCATTCGGATCCTAACTACCGGGGAGCTGTTTTTT
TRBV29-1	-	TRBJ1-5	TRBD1	CSVGRGGQGADQPQHF	TGCAGCGTCGGCCGCGGGGGACAGGGGGCCGATCAGCCCCAGCATTTT
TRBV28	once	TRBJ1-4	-	CASSDAGEKLFF	TGTGCCAGCAGTGACGCGGGGGAAAAACTGTTTTTT
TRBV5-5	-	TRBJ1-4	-	CASSPRGTTDEKLFF	TGTGCCAGCAGCCCCAGAGGGACTACCGATGAAAAACTGTTTTTT
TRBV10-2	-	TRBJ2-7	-	CASFPWGGFTSYEQYF	TGCGCCAGCTTTCCTTGGGGCGGTTTCACCTCCTACGAGCAGTACTTC
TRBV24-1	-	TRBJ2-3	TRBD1	CATSEAGTGGTDTQYF	TGTGCCACCAGTGAGGCCGGGACAGGGGGCACAGATACGCAGTATTTT
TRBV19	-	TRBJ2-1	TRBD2	CASNPTTSGTYNEQFF	TGTGCCAGTAACCCAACGACTAGCGGGACTTACAATGAGCAGTTCTTC
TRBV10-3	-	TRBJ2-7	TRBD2	CAIRASGSSYEQYF	TGTGCCATCAGGGCCAGCGGGAGCTCCTACGAGCAGTACTTC
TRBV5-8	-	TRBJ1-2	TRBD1	CASSGGQGAYSNYGYTF	TGTGCCAGCAGCGGAGGACAGGGGGCCTACTCTAACTATGGCTACACCTTC
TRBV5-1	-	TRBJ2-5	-	CASSFTGGFSQETQYF	TGCGCCAGCAGCTTTACGGGGGGCTTTAGTCAAGAGACCCAGTACTTC
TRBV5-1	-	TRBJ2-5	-	CASSLQGSETQYF	TGCGCCAGCAGCTTGCAGGGTTCCGAGACCCAGTACTTC
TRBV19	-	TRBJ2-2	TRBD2	CASRIPSGAGTGELFF	TGTGCCAGTAGGATTCCTAGCGGGGCAGGCACCGGGGAGCTGTTTTTT
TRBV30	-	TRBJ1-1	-	CAWSGTGNTEAFF	TGTGCCTGGTCCGGGACGGGGAACACTGAAGCTTTCTTT
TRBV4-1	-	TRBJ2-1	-	CASSHTGLTGVEQFF	TGCGCCAGCAGCCATACTGGACTCACGGGGGTTGAGCAGTTCTTC
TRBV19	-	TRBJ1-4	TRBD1	CASSSTGDHEKLFF	TGTGCCAGTAGTTCGACAGGGGATCATGAAAAACTGTTTTTT
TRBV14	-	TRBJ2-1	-	CASSLWTQLNRREQFF	TGTGCCAGCAGCCTCTGGACACAGTTAAACCGGCGGGAGCAGTTCTTC
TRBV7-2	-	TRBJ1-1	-	CASSAGRATEAFF	TGTGCCAGCAGCGCGGGGAGGGCCACTGAAGCTTTCTTT
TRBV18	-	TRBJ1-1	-	CASSPVSMNTEAFF	TGTGCCAGCTCACCGGTCAGCATGAACACTGAAGCTTTCTTT
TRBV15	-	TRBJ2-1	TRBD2	CATSTRLAGGHEQFF	TGTGCCACCAGCACCCGACTAGCGGGAGGGCATGAGCAGTTCTTC
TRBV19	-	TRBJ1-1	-	CASTSFRDGRKAFF	TGTGCCAGTACTTCCTTTCGGGACGGAAGGAAGGCTTTCTTT
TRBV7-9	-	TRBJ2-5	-	CASSFARMGEGGGETQYF	TGTGCCAGCAGCTTCGCCCGAATGGGGGAGGGGGGTGGCGAGACCCAGTACTTC
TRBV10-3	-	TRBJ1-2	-	CAINQDGVEGYTF	TGTGCCATCAACCAGGACGGTGTGGAGGGCTACACCTTC
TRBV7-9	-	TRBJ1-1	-	CASSPRVSREAFF	TGTGCCAGCAGCCCCCGGGTTAGTAGGGAAGCTTTCTTT
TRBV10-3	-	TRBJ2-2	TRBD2	CAISGEGLDTGELFF	TGTGCCATCAGTGGGGAGGGGCTAGACACCGGGGAGCTGTTTTTT
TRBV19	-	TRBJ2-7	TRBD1	CASSMGGRGREQYF	TGTGCCAGTAGTATGGGGGGCAGGGGGCGCGAGCAGTACTTC
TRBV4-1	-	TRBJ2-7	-	CASSQPLASPWEQYF	TGCGCCAGCAGCCAACCACTAGCTTCCCCATGGGAGCAGTACTTC
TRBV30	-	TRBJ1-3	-	CAWSLGASSGNTIYF	TGTGCCTGGAGTTTAGGGGCCAGCTCTGGAAACACCATATATTTT
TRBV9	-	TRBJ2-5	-	CASSVGPSGVSQYF	TGTGCCAGCAGCGTAGGTCCGTCCGGTGTTTCCCAGTACTTC
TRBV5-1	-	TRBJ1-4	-	CASSVRAGGNEKLFF	TGCGCCAGCAGCGTCCGGGCCGGGGGGAATGAAAAACTGTTTTTT
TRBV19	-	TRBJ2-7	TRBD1	CATSSRQGNYEQYF	TGTGCCACCTCCAGTCGACAGGGGAACTACGAGCAGTACTTC
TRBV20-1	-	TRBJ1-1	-	CSAEQGTEAFF	TGCAGTGCGGAACAGGGCACTGAAGCTTTCTTT
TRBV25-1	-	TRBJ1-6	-	CASRPGRDSSPLHF	TGTGCCAGCAGACCGGGACGGGACTCTTCACCCCTCCACTTT
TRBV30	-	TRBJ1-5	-	CAWSVQGSNRQPQHF	TGTGCCTGGAGTGTTCAGGGGTCCAACCGCCAGCCCCAGCATTTT
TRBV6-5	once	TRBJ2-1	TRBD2	CASSPMTSGSDEQFF	TGTGCCAGCAGTCCGATGACTAGCGGGAGCGATGAGCAGTTCTTC
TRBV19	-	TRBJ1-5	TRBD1	CASSSGTDFSSNQPQHF	TGTGCCAGTAGTAGCGGGACAGATTTCTCAAGCAATCAGCCCCAGCATTTT